The 32 T cell receptor beta chains below come from one sample, sequenced in a study of T-cell memory formation after mild COVID-19. Via MiXCR, TCRdb re-called the 5' RACE reads, giving one row per CDR3 protein. The sample consists of under 300,000 distinct CDR3 sequences, around a tenth of them appearing once. The sample taken for sequencing was PBMCs or a T cell subset sorted from them (not recorded which). These receptor sequences come from a man between 18 and 29 years old who had mild COVID-19 (a few samples of this study predate the infection). Cell type and time point are not known.

A few counts support this clonotype. The chain has TRBV5-6 and TRBJ2-3; the match to TRBD1 covers 7 bases. This CDR3 region has 16 residues. The germline gives CDR1 SGHDT, CDR2 YYEEEE. The V gene end was trimmed by 0 bases and the J gene end by 5 bases; junction bases not matched to a gene: 9. The CDR3 DNA reads TGTGCCAGCAGCTTGGGACAGGGTTTGTTGGAAGATACGCAGTATTTT. This encodes CASSLGQGLLEDTQYF.

This clonotype was detected many times. The gene calls are TRBV24-1 and TRBJ1-6; 12 bases line up with TRBD1. This CDR3 contains 15 residues. Germline CDR1 KGHDR, CDR2 SFDVKD. J gave up 10 bases and V 0 bases, and 0 bases lay outside the gene matches. CDR3 sequence: CATSDLGTGGSPLHF. CDR3 in DNA: TGTGCCACCAGTGATTTGGGGACAGGGGGCTCACCCCTCCACTTT.

This clonotype occurred a few times. V is TRBV20-1 and J is TRBJ2-3, with D tentatively TRBD1 (5 bases). This CDR3 is 16 amino acids long. Germline V lookup: CDR1 DFQATT, CDR2 SNEGSKA (reference sequence). The ends were cut back, 0 bases at V and 6 bases at J, with 19 bases in the middle. CDR3 nucleotides: TGCAGTGCTAGAGATCAGGCAGGGTTGGAAGTGGATACGCAGTATTTT. Amino acid sequence: CSARDQAGLEVDTQYF.

This clonotype occurred many times. The chain uses TRBV7-9 and TRBJ2-3; no clear D. Germline-derived CDR1 and CDR2 are SEHNR and FQNEAQ (reference sequence). V was clipped by 1 base and J by 4 bases, with 12 bases between them. The CDR3 spans 15 residues. The CDR3 spells CASSLVVIGPDTQYF. CDR3 DNA sequence: TGTGCCAGCAGCTTAGTAGTTATTGGCCCAGATACGCAGTATTTT.

This clonotype has a count of ten or more. This chain joins TRBV7-9 and TRBJ2-5; 7 nucleotides line up with TRBD1. The germline gives CDR1 SEHNR, CDR2 FQNEAQ (reference sequence). V shed 3 bases, J shed 3 bases, and the junction held 4 bases outside the gene matches. The CDR3 totals 14 residues. The CDR3 sequence is CASSLRDREETQYF. CDR3 in DNA: TGTGCCAGCAGCTTGCGCGACAGGGAAGAGACCCAGTACTTC.

V and J are TRBV4-1 and TRBJ1-1, with D maybe TRBD1 (5 bases). Germline V gene data show CDR1 as MGHRA and CDR2 as YSYEKL. Trimming pared 3 bases from V and 1 base from J, leaving 9 bases between. There are 14 residues in the CDR3. In nucleotides, the CDR3 is TGCGCCAGCAGCCATTGGCAGGGGAACACTGAAGCTTTCTTT. It specifies CASSHWQGNTEAFF.

This clonotype was detected many times. V usage is TRBV6-5 and J usage is TRBJ1-1; D is possibly TRBD1 (6 bases). The germline V and J ends were trimmed by 1 base and 10 bases, with 13 bases remaining between them. Germline V gene sequence: CDR1 MNHEY, CDR2 SVGAGI. The CDR3 consists of 13 residues. The CDR3 loop is CASSYYRRGSAFF. The CDR3 DNA follows: TGTGCCAGCAGTTACTATCGCAGGGGTTCAGCTTTCTTT.

This clonotype was picked up many times. J is TRBJ1-1 and V is TRBV11-2; the D is unclear. In germline, CDR1 is SGHAT, CDR2 FQNNGV. The CDR3 extends over 12 amino acids. Trimming removed 2 bases from V and 11 bases from J, with 12 bases in between. The CDR3 reads CASSLPGFFAFF. CDR3 sequence (DNA): TGTGCCAGCAGCTTACCCGGCTTCTTCGCTTTCTTT. The whole variable domain, filled in from reference TRBV11-2 and TRBJ1-1, reads EAGVAQSPRYKIIEKRQSVAFWCNPISGHATLYWYQQILGQGPKLLIQFQNNGVVDDSQLPKDRFSAERLKGVDSTLKIQPAKLEDSAVYLCASSLPGFFAFFGQGTRLTVV.

This clonotype was seen repeatedly, ten times or more. V is TRBV4-1 and J is TRBJ2-3, with 7 positions matching TRBD1. Unmatched junction bases numbered 1, after V lost 0 bases and J lost 1 base. Germline V gene sequence: CDR1 MGHRA, CDR2 YSYEKL. This CDR3 has 15 amino acids. The DNA of the CDR3 is TGCGCCAGCAGCCAAGATGACAGGGGCACAGATACGCAGTATTTT. As protein: CASSQDDRGTDTQYF.

The chain uses TRBV6-2 or TRBV6-3 and TRBJ1-2; 7 nucleotides match TRBD1. V gave up 2 bases and J gave up 4 bases; unmatched junction bases: 7. Germline V gene lookup returns CDR1 MNHEY and CDR2 SVGEGT. This CDR3 has 15 residues. The DNA of the CDR3 is TGTGCCAGCAGTTACGACGACAGGGTGGGCTATGGCTACACCTTC. Amino acid sequence: CASSYDDRVGYGYTF.

The DNA for the CDR3 is TGTGCCAGCAGCCAAGGATGGGGCCGGGGGGAGACCCAGTACTTC. Translating it yields CASSQGWGRGETQYF. This sequence joins TRBV3-1 and TRBJ2-5; tentatively, D is TRBD2 (6 bases). V lost 1 base, J lost 5 bases, and 14 bases lay in between. The germline gives CDR1 LGHDT, CDR2 YNNKEL (reference sequence). This CDR3 spans 15 amino acids.

V is TRBV15 and J is TRBJ2-7, with unresolved D. V gave up 0 bases and J gave up 5 bases, with 11 bases separating them. The CDR3 covers 14 residues. Germline assignment: CDR1 LNHNV and CDR2 YYDKDF (reference sequence). CDR3 loop: CATSRDPGTDEQYF. In DNA form, the CDR3 reads TGTGCCACCAGCAGAGATCCGGGTACGGACGAGCAGTACTTC.

This clonotype was picked up a small number of times. The chain uses TRBV27 and TRBJ1-5; a weak D match, TRBD1 (5 bases). The germline V gene has CDR1 MNHEY and CDR2 SMNVEV (reference sequence). This CDR3 is 14 amino acids long. Trimming stripped 4 bases from V and 6 bases from J, with 13 bases between. CDR3: CASSSRVTLQPQHF. The CDR3, as DNA: TGTGCCAGCAGTTCCAGGGTAACCCTTCAGCCCCAGCATTTT.

This clonotype was detected a few times. The chain is built from TRBV4-1 and TRBJ2-6; D is ambiguous. This CDR3 comprises 15 residues. Germline loops: CDR1 MGHRA, CDR2 YSYEKL. V was clipped by 1 base and J by 2 bases, with 6 bases between them. CDR3 nucleotide sequence: TGCGCCAGCAGCCAAGTCCTAACTGGGGCCAACGTCCTGACTTTC. It translates to CASSQVLTGANVLTF.

This clonotype was picked up many times. V usage is TRBV5-1 and J usage is TRBJ1-4, with no clear D. The CDR3 loop spans 15 amino acids. The V and J ends lost 0 bases and 8 bases respectively, with 14 bases between them. CDR1 and CDR2 (germline): SGHRS, YFSETQ. CDR3 nucleotides: TGCGCCAGCAGCTTGGCCCTCGTTTCAGGAGAAAAACTGTTTTTT. It yields the protein CASSLALVSGEKLFF.

The chain has TRBV7-3 and TRBJ2-3; D gene ambiguous. Trimming shortened V by 2 bases and J by 1 base, and 13 bases separated the two germline ends. This CDR3 is built from 16 residues. The germline CDR1 and CDR2 sequences are SGHTA and FQGTGA. The CDR3 protein is CASSLFPMGGTDTQYF. In DNA, the CDR3 is TGTGCCAGCAGCTTATTCCCCATGGGCGGCACAGATACGCAGTATTTT.

This clonotype was recorded at least ten times. CDR3 in DNA: TGTGCCAGCAGTCGGACAGCTAATGAGCAGTTCTTC. Its translation is CASSRTANEQFF. This chain links TRBV6-2 or TRBV6-3 with TRBJ2-1; D perhaps matches TRBD1 (6 bases). Germline V gene data show CDR1 as MNHEY and CDR2 as SVGEGT. The V gene lost 5 bases and the J gene lost 7 bases, with 9 bases spanning the gap. The CDR3 sequence is 12 residues long.

Only a few counts were recorded for this clonotype. The genes are TRBV5-1 and TRBJ2-7, with TRBD1 identical over 7 bases. Germline V CDR1 and CDR2: SGHRS, YFSETQ. V lost 0 bases to trimming and J lost 5 bases; unmatched junction nucleotides: 8. This CDR3 region has 15 residues. The CDR3 DNA is TGCGCCAGCAGCTTGGAGCGGCAGGGGGACCACGAGCAGTACTTC. Protein sequence: CASSLERQGDHEQYF.

Of note for this clonotype: The CDR3 does not end in the conserved phenylalanine or tryptophan, so this is likely a read error. This chain connects TRBV5-8 to TRBJ2-7; perhaps TRBD1 as D (5 bases). The CDR3 loop spans 12 amino acids. CDR1 is SGHTS, CDR2 YDEGEE, per germline. The ends were cut back, 3 bases at V and 3 bases at J, with 7 bases in the middle. The CDR3, as DNA: TGTGCCAGCAGCTACGACAGCTACGAGCAGTACCTC. Encoded protein: CASSYDSYEQYL.

In this sample, this clonotype turned up many times. V and J are TRBV7-2 and TRBJ2-3; D remains unclear. V lost 1 base, J lost 7 bases, and 9 bases lay in between. Germline V lookup: CDR1 SGHTA, CDR2 FQGNSA. CDR3 size: 13 residues. CDR3 protein: CASSLEAENTQYF. CDR3 in DNA: TGTGCCAGCAGCTTAGAAGCCGAAAATACGCAGTATTTT. The complete variable domain, with remaining parts taken from reference TRBV7-2 and TRBJ2-3, reads GAGVSQSPSNKVTEKGKDVELRCDPISGHTALYWYRQSLGQGLEFLIYFQGNSAPDKSGLPSDRFSAERTGGSVSTLTIQRTQQEDSAVYLCASSLEAENTQYFGPGTRLTVL.

The V and J genes are TRBV5-1 and TRBJ2-5; D is perhaps TRBD2 (6 bases). Germline CDR1 and CDR2: SGHRS and YFSETQ. The CDR3 loop spans 16 amino acids. The germline V and J ends were trimmed by 2 bases and 6 bases, with 20 bases remaining between them. DNA of the CDR3: TGCGCCAGCAGCTTAGTGGAGGGTGTGCTTTGGAAGACCCAGTACTTC. As protein: CASSLVEGVLWKTQYF.

The rearrangement uses TRBV12-3 or TRBV12-4 and TRBJ2-3; no reliable D call. The V end was cut by 5 bases, the J end by 0 bases, with 9 bases between. CDR3 size: 14 residues. CDR3 bases: TGTGCCAGCAGTCAACATGTTAGCACAGATACGCAGTATTTT. Amino acid sequence: CASSQHVSTDTQYF.

The chain uses TRBV5-1 and TRBJ2-7; D not resolved. Germline CDR1 reads SGHRS; CDR2 reads YFSETQ. The CDR3 covers 13 residues. With 4 bases removed from V and 2 bases from J, the gap between germline ends came to 10 bases. The CDR3 here is CASSATLAYEQYF. The CDR3, as DNA: TGCGCCAGCAGCGCCACACTCGCCTACGAGCAGTACTTC.

The chain has TRBV14 and TRBJ1-1; weak D call: TRBD1 (6 bases). V was pared by 1 base and J by 1 base, with 16 bases between. In germline, CDR1 is SGHDN, CDR2 FVKESK. This CDR3 comprises 17 residues. CDR3 loop: CASSQGFYREQNTEAFF. The CDR3 DNA sequence: TGTGCCAGCAGCCAAGGTTTTTACAGGGAACAGAACACTGAAGCTTTCTTT.

This chain joins TRBV20-1 and TRBJ1-2; TRBD1 agrees at 8 bases. The V segment lost 6 bases and the J segment 3 bases; nucleotides outside the gene matches: 3. The CDR3 totals 12 residues. The V gene's germline CDR1 is DFQATT and CDR2 SNEGSKA (reference sequence). The CDR3 sequence: CSADRGYYGYTF. The CDR3 nucleotides are TGCAGTGCCGACAGGGGTTACTATGGCTACACCTTC.

This chain joins TRBV4-2 and TRBJ1-2, with 9 positions matching TRBD1. CDR1 and CDR2 from the germline V gene are LGHNA and YNFKEQ. This CDR3 is 17 amino acids long. V lost 3 bases, J lost 3 bases, and 11 bases stayed unmatched. The CDR3 loop reads CASSQGVSTGGDYGYTF. The CDR3 nucleotides read TGTGCCAGCAGCCAGGGAGTCTCGACAGGGGGGGACTATGGCTACACCTTC.

This chain links TRBV3-1 with TRBJ2-7; D call uncertain. There are 13 residues in the CDR3. V lost 1 base and J 3 bases, leaving 7 bases between the germline ends. Germline CDR1 is LGHDT and CDR2 is YNNKEL (reference sequence). CDR3 sequence (DNA): TGTGCCAGCAGCCAAGTTCTGAACTACGAGCAGTACTTC. Amino acid sequence: CASSQVLNYEQYF.

In this sample, this clonotype turned up a few times. The chain is built from TRBV5-1 and TRBJ2-3; 9 bases agree with TRBD1. The ends lost 3 bases at V and 3 bases at J; junction bases unmatched: 5. From germline, CDR1 is SGHRS and CDR2 YFSETQ. The CDR3 totals 15 residues. The CDR3 spells CASSSRDRVTDTQYF. The CDR3 DNA reads as TGCGCCAGCAGCTCGAGGGACAGGGTTACAGATACGCAGTATTTT.

J is TRBJ1-1 and V is TRBV5-1; TRBD1 is a possible D gene (5 bases). From germline, CDR1 is SGHRS and CDR2 YFSETQ. Trimming pared 0 bases from V and 4 bases from J, leaving 10 bases between. The CDR3 runs to 14 residues. DNA for the CDR3: TGCGCCAGCAGCTTGGGGGGCCCGATCACTGAAGCTTTCTTT. Its translation is CASSLGGPITEAFF. Complete variable domain (other parts from reference TRBV5-1 and TRBJ1-1): KAGVTQTPRYLIKTRGQQVTLSCSPISGHRSVSWYQQTPGQGLQFLFEYFSETQRNKGNFPGRFSGRQFSNSRSEMNVSTLELGDSALYLCASSLGGPITEAFFGQGTRLTVV.

This clonotype was observed a handful of times. This chain joins TRBV12-3 or TRBV12-4 and TRBJ1-5; D not resolved. The CDR3 sequence is 14 residues long. The germline V and J ends were trimmed by 3 bases and 7 bases, with 13 bases remaining between them. This chain's CDR3 is CASSLGRVRQPQHF. The CDR3 DNA sequence: TGTGCCAGCAGTTTGGGTAGGGTGAGGCAGCCCCAGCATTTT.

V usage is TRBV15 and J usage is TRBJ1-2; no definite D call. Germline V gives CDR1 LNHNV, CDR2 YYDKDF (reference sequence). V was pared by 0 bases and J by 8 bases, with 10 bases between. CDR3 size: 13 residues. The CDR3 region is CATSRDSKDGYTF. The CDR3 DNA reads TGTGCCACCAGCAGAGATTCGAAGGACGGCTACACCTTC. Based on the CDR3 plus reference TRBV15 and TRBJ1-2, the full variable domain is DAMVIQNPRYQVTQFGKPVTLSCSQTLNHNVMYWYQQKSSQAPKLLFHYYDKDFNNEADTPDNFQSRRPNTSFCFLDIRSPGLGDTAMYLCATSRDSKDGYTFGSGTRLTVV.

This clonotype was picked up a small number of times. The chain links TRBV4-3 to TRBJ1-2; D is uncertain. This CDR3 is 15 amino acids long. Germline assignment: CDR1 LGHNA and CDR2 YSLEER. Trimming took off 1 base at V and 3 bases at J, with 12 bases between the two ends. CDR3 region: CASSQGWGLHYGYTF. DNA for the CDR3: TGCGCCAGCAGCCAAGGTTGGGGTCTTCACTATGGCTACACCTTC.